The source of this T cell receptor beta chain is a study of blood T cell repertoires in COVID-19. Across the whole study: PBMCs, B-cell-depleted T cells, or T cells were the source of the cDNA or gDNA that made up the material.

This CDR3 comprises 14 residues. V was cut by 4 bases and J by 0 bases, with 9 bases left in between. The germline V gene has CDR1 MNHEY and CDR2 SVGEGT. Per the authors' pipeline: Counts of nucleated cells, estimated from reference gene primer amplification, were obtained. Repertoires were generated with immunoSEQ multiplex PCR, while TCRdb's copy carries only in-frame clones and drops some. The V and J calls and clone size were taken over from that table, and D and trimming were inferred from the DNA. The sample lists around 97,000 clones, just under 85% seen once, with 10% in the top ten. J is TRBJ1-1 and V is TRBV6-2 or TRBV6-3; D gene ambiguous. This clonotype was sampled from a man between 65 and 85 years old with acute or convalescent COVID-19. Material for sequencing was peripheral blood. The CDR3 protein is CASSSRGLNTEAFF. In DNA, the CDR3 is TGTGCCAGCAGTTCACGGGGATTGAACACTGAAGCTTTCTTT.